Each of the 14 T cell receptor beta chains below was sequenced from the same sample in a study of blood T cell repertoires in COVID-19. TCRdb's table, derived via immunoSEQ multiplex PCR, lists solely in-frame clones and lacks some. The repertoire holds 290,000 or so clones, roughly 87% seen once, with more than 2% in the top ten. The specimen was peripheral blood. The receptors shown here come from a man younger than 30 with active or convalescent COVID-19.

This clone was observed once. The rearrangement uses TRBV9 and TRBJ1-5, with 7 bases identical to TRBD1. CDR3 length: 14 amino acids. V shed 4 bases and J 3 bases; nucleotides not matched to a gene: 4. Germline V gene data show CDR1 as SGDLS and CDR2 as YYNGEE. The DNA for the CDR3 is TGTGCCAGCAGCCTAGACAGGGCCAATCAGCCCCAGCATTTT. Protein: CASSLDRANQPQHF.

The gene calls are TRBV5-4 and TRBJ2-3; a weak D match, TRBD1 (6 bases). The V and J ends lost 0 bases and 0 bases respectively, with 11 bases between them. CDR1 and CDR2 from the germline V gene are SGHNT and YYREEE (reference sequence). The CDR3 is made up of 16 amino acids. This CDR3 is CASSLDRAPSTDTQYF. As DNA, the CDR3 is TGTGCCAGCAGCTTGGACAGGGCTCCTAGCACAGATACGCAGTATTTT.

The V gene is TRBV7-2, the J gene TRBJ1-1, with D tentatively TRBD1 (6 bases). V was clipped by 5 bases and J by 2 bases, with 18 bases between them. Germline V gene sequence: CDR1 SGHTA, CDR2 FQGNSA. CDR3 length: 16 amino acids. DNA of the CDR3: TGTGCCAGCAGCCCAGCGACAGGCCCTATCAACACTGAAGCTTTCTTT. Translation: CASSPATGPINTEAFF. Variable domain in full (rest from reference TRBV7-2 and TRBJ1-1): GAGVSQSPSNKVTEKGKDVELRCDPISGHTALYWYRQSLGQGLEFLIYFQGNSAPDKSGLPSDRFSAERTGGSVSTLTIQRTQQEDSAVYLCASSPATGPINTEAFFGQGTRLTVV.

J is TRBJ1-5 and V is TRBV6-6; 9 bases map to TRBD1. In germline, CDR1 is MNHNY, CDR2 SVGAGI (reference sequence). This CDR3 spans 18 amino acids. The trim removed 5 bases at V and 0 bases at J, leaving 11 bases unmatched. CDR3: CASSQRDRAAHSNQPQHF. CDR3 coding DNA: TGTGCCAGCAGTCAACGGGACAGGGCAGCTCATAGCAATCAGCCCCAGCATTTT.

The V gene is TRBV6-5, the J gene TRBJ2-2, with D possibly being TRBD1 (6 bases). Germline CDR1 reads MNHEY; CDR2 reads SVGAGI. V dropped 0 bases and J dropped 5 bases, with 13 bases sitting between them. This CDR3 is built from 16 residues. This CDR3 is CASSYSSQGQTGELFF. The DNA of the CDR3 is TGTGCCAGCAGTTACTCGAGTCAGGGGCAGACCGGGGAGCTGTTTTTT.

This clone was seen a handful of times. The chain employs TRBV28 and TRBJ1-2, with D possibly being TRBD1 (5 bases). Germline V gene sequence: CDR1 MDHEN, CDR2 SYDVKM. CDR3 length: 14 amino acids. V was shortened by 4 bases and J by 5 bases, with 14 bases between the two germline ends. Here the CDR3 DNA reads TGTGCCAGCAGTTCCCCGGGGGAGAGGTATGGCTACACCTTC. Protein sequence: CASSSPGERYGYTF.

To note about this clone: Different DNA sequences within this sample yield the same CDR3. The chain recombines TRBV9 with TRBJ2-1; 10 bases match TRBD1. This CDR3 is built from 14 residues. V gave up 2 bases and J gave up 4 bases; unmatched junction bases: 0. Germline CDR1 is SGDLS and CDR2 is YYNGEE. The CDR3, as DNA: TGTGCCAGCAGCGTGGGACAGGGGTACAATGAGCAGTTCTTC. This encodes CASSVGQGYNEQFF.

With regard to this clone: An end of the junction differs from the germline gene, which may be a read error. The chain joins TRBV3-1 (or the pseudogene TRBV3-2) to TRBJ2-7; D might be TRBD2 (5 bases). This CDR3 region has 15 residues. In germline, CDR1 is LGHDT, CDR2 YNNKEL (reference sequence). The CDR3 coding sequence is TGTGCCAGCAGCCAAGAGGCGCGCGGGTCCTTCGAGCAGTACTTC. Translating it yields CASSQEARGSFEQYF.

The chain is built from TRBV7-8 and TRBJ1-2; D remains unclear. CDR1 SGHVS and CDR2 FQNEAQ come from the germline V gene. The CDR3 contains 12 residues. The V and J ends lost 7 bases and 8 bases respectively, with 14 bases between them. CDR3 loop: CASTQLGEGYTF. In DNA, the CDR3 is TGTGCCAGCACCCAACTCGGAGAAGGCTACACCTTC.

The chain uses TRBV5-6 and TRBJ2-7; maybe TRBD2 (6 bases). The CDR3 covers 13 residues. Germline V lookup: CDR1 SGHDT, CDR2 YYEEEE. V was cut by 5 bases and J by 2 bases, with 11 bases left in between. This chain's CDR3 is CASRAGFAYEQYF. CDR3 in DNA: TGTGCCAGCAGAGCGGGTTTCGCCTACGAGCAGTACTTC. The full variable domain, with the rest looked up from reference TRBV5-6 and TRBJ2-7, is DAGVTQSPTHLIKTRGQQVTLRCSPKSGHDTVSWYQQALGQGPQFIFQYYEEEERQRGNFPDRFSGHQFPNYSSELNVNALLLGDSALYLCASRAGFAYEQYFGPGTRLTVT.

This clone has just one count. The rearrangement uses TRBV4-3 and TRBJ2-1; D unresolved. There are 17 residues in the CDR3. Germline CDR1 and CDR2: LGHNA and YSLEER. V shed 1 base and J shed 1 base, with 14 bases lying between them. The CDR3 DNA is TGCGCCAGCAGCCAAGTACTCTCAAAGTTATCCTACAATGAGCAGTTCTTC. Translating it yields CASSQVLSKLSYNEQFF.

J is TRBJ2-7 and V is TRBV7-2, with 10 nucleotides matching TRBD2. CDR3 length equals 16 residues. The V gene end was trimmed by 4 bases and the J gene end by 2 bases; junction bases not matched to a gene: 8. In germline, CDR1 is SGHTA, CDR2 FQGNSA. The CDR3 DNA follows: TGTGCCAGCAGCTCCTATGGTACTAGCGGGGCCTACGAGCAGTACTTC. Translation: CASSSYGTSGAYEQYF.

This clone has only one observation. This sequence joins TRBV7-8 and TRBJ1-3; TRBD1 matches at 8 bases. J lost 0 bases, V lost 4 bases, and 8 bases had no gene match. Per the germline V gene, CDR1 is SGHVS and CDR2 is FQNEAQ. CDR3 length: 17 amino acids. CDR3 residues: CASSYPTGDVSGNTIYF. The CDR3 DNA reads TGTGCCAGCAGCTACCCGACAGGGGATGTCTCTGGAAACACCATATATTTT.

V gene TRBV5-1 combines with J gene TRBJ2-7, with TRBD1 matching 10 bases. V dropped 4 bases and J dropped 6; count of bases not matched to a gene: 7. Germline assignment: CDR1 SGHRS and CDR2 YFSETQ. CDR3 length: 14 residues. DNA for the CDR3: TGCGCCAGCAGCGGAACCGGGACAGGGGCCGAGCAGTACTTC. Protein sequence: CASSGTGTGAEQYF.